Many counts were recorded for the clone carrying this TCR beta chain. The source of the sample is a study of regulatory T cells in long-lasting Graves disease. Building of the TCR beta libraries involved iRepertoire HTBI primers and Arm-PCR of CDR3 regions. TCRdb passed the multiplex PCR reads through MiXCR, listing each CDR3 protein once. This sample has about 660,000 distinct CDR3 sequences; 25% to 30% occur once, and the top ten carry roughly 40%. This sample's time point: persistent/refractory GD, antithyroid drugs over 5 years with positive TRAb. After RNA was extracted from PBMCs, the TCR library was made from it. The CDR3 has 12 amino acids. The ends lost 9 bases at V and 3 bases at J; junction bases unmatched: 4. CDR1 is MNHEY, CDR2 SMNVEV, per germline (reference sequence).

This rearrangement joins TRBV27 to TRBJ2-7, with TRBD1 identical over 8 bases. The source is a female donor with Graves disease. The sample in question was peripheral blood mononuclear cells (PBMCs), obtained when the disease was refractory, from a patient treated with antithyroid drugs. Written as DNA, the CDR3 is TGTGCCAGTGGACAGGGCGGCTACGAGCAGTACTTC. Translated, it gives CASGQGGYEQYF.